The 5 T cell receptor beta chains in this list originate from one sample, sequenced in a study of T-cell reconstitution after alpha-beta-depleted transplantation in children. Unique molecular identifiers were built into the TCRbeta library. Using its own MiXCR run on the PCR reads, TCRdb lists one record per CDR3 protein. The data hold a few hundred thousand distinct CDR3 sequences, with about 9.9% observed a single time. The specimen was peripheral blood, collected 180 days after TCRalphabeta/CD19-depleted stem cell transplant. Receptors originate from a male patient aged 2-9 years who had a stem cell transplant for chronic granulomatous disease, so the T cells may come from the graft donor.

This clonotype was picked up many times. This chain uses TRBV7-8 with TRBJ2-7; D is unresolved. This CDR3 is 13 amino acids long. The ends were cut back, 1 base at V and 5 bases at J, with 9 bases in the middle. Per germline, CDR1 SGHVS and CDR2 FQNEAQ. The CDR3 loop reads CASSLGRAHEQYF. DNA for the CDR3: TGTGCCAGCAGCTTAGGTCGGGCCCACGAGCAGTACTTC.

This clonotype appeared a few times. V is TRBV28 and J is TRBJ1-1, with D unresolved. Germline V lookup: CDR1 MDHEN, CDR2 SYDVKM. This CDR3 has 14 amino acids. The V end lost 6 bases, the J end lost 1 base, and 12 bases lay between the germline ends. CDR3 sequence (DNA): TGTGCCAGCAGCATGCCCCTTTGGAACACTGAAGCTTTCTTT. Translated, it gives CASSMPLWNTEAFF.

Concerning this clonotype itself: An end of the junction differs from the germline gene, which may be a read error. CDR3: CASRESGFGNEQFF. Here the CDR3 DNA reads TGCGCCAGCAGGGAAAGCGGGTTTGGAAATGAGCAGTTCTTT. The V call is TRBV5-1, the J call TRBJ2-3, with D possibly matching TRBD2 (6 bases). The V gene's germline CDR1 is SGHRS and CDR2 YFSETQ. The CDR3 totals 14 residues.

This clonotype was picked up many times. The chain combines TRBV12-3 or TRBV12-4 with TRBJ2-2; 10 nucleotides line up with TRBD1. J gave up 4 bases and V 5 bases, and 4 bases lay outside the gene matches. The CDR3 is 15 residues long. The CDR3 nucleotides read TGTGCCAGCAGTCGACAGGGGGCTTTCACCGGGGAGCTGTTTTTT. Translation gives CASSRQGAFTGELFF.

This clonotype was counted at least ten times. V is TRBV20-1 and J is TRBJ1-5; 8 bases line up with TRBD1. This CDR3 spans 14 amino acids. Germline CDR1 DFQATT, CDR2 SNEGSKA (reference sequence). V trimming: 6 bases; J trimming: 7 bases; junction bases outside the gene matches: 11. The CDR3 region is CSAKWTGLMQPQHF. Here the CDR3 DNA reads TGCAGTGCAAAATGGACAGGGCTAATGCAGCCCCAGCATTTT.